This T cell receptor (beta chain) came from a study of cytomegalovirus exposure and HLA in healthy donors. Using immunoSEQ multiplex PCR, the repertoire was profiled, and TCRdb retains in-frame clones only, with some absent. The top ten hold over 1.5% of the sample, which has tens of thousands of clones, about 89% seen once. Germline assignment: CDR1 SQVTM and CDR2 ANQGSEA. Between the trimmed V and J ends, which lost 3 bases and 9 bases, there was a span of 17 bases. The CDR3 has 13 amino acids. The receptor was derived from a young woman in good health and CMV-seronegative. Sequencing was done on a sample of PBMCs. The chain is built from TRBV29-1 and TRBJ1-1; D may be TRBD1 (5 bases). The CDR3 loop reads CSVDNRLLLQAFF. CDR3 nucleotides: TGCAGCGTTGATAACAGGCTTTTATTGCAAGCTTTCTTT.